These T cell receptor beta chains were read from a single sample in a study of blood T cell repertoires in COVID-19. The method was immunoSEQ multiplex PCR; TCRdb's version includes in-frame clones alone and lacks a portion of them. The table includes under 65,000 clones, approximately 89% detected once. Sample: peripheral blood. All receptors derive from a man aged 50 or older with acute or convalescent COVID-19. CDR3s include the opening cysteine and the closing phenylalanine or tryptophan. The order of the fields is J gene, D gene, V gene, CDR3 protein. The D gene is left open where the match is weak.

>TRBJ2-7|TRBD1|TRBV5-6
CASSPRQGYEQYF
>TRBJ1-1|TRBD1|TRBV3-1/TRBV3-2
CASSQVWTGNTEAFF
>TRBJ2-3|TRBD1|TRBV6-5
CASRGTGGYGTQYF
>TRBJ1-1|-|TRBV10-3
CAIRGVSTEAFF
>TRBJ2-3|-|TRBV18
CASSLEGRSTDTQYF
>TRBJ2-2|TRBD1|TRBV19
CASYTGAAGELFF
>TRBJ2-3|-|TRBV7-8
CASSFITSTDTQYF
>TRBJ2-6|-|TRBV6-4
CASSDSYRVAGANVLTF
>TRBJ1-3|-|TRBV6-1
CASSERAGRIGNTIYF
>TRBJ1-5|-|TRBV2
CASSEAKPQHF
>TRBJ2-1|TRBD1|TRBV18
CASSPPGQAYNEQFF
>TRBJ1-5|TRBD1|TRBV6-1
CASSDRTGGSQPQHF
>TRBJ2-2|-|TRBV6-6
CASSPDTYTGELFF
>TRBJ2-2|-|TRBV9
CASSVGGGPNTGELFF
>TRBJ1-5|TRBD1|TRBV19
CASSIDSRGRSNQPQHF
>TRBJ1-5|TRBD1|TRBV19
CASSIFIGDSLYSNQPQHF
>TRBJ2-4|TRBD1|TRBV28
CASSQSGTGKNIQYF
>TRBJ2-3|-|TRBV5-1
CASSTSRTDTQYF
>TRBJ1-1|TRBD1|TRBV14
CASSQAPGQGSEAFF
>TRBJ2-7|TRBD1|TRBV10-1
CASNRTGASYEQYF
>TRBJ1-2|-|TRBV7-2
CASSPEFALNYGYTF
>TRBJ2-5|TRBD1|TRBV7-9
CASSLDRGLKTQYF
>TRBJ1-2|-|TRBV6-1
CASSDKTANYGYTF
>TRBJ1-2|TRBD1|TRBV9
CASSVSAGGNYGYTF
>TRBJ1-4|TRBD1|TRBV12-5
CASGLDGTGQGKLFF
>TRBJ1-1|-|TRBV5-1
CASSRGHGTEAFF